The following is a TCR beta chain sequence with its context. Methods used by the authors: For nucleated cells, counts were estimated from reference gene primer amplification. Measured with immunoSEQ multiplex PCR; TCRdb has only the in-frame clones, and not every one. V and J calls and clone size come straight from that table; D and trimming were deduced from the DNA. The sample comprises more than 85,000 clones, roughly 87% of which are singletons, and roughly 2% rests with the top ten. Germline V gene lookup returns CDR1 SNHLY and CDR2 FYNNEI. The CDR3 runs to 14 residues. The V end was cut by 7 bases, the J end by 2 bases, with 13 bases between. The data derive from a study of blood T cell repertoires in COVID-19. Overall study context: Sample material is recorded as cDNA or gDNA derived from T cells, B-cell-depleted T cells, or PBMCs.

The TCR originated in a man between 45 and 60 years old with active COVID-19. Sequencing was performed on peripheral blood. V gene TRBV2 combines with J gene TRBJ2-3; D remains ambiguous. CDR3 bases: TGTGCCAGCAAATTGCGGTGGATCACAGATACGCAGTATTTT. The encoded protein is CASKLRWITDTQYF.